Listed below are T cell receptor beta chains from one sample, sequenced in a study of T-cell memory formation after mild COVID-19. A single record per CDR3 protein comes from TCRdb applying MiXCR to the 5' RACE reads. The sample shows just under 150,000 distinct CDR3 sequences, roughly 21% of them seen only once. What was sequenced was PBMCs or a T cell subset sorted from them (not recorded which). The receptors were gathered from an adult woman who had mild COVID-19 (a few samples of this study predate the infection). Cell type and time point are not known. CDR3s include the opening cysteine and the closing phenylalanine or tryptophan. The D gene is left open where the match is weak. Size is stated for part of the rows, as once, few or many counts, or as a class when the clone is expanded.

d_call | clone_size | j_call | v_call | cdr3_nt | cdr3_aa
NA | NA | TRBJ2-7 | TRBV5-5 | TGTGCCAGCAGCCCGGTAGGGTCCTCCTACGAGCAGTACTTC | CASSPVGSSYEQYF
NA | few | TRBJ2-7 | TRBV29-1 | TGTTTCACGGGGGCTTATGACGAGCAGTACTTC | CFTGAYDEQYF
TRBD1 | many | TRBJ1-6 | TRBV9 | TGTGCCAGCAGCCCCCGACAGGGGCCCGATTCACCCCTCCACTTT | CASSPRQGPDSPLHF
TRBD1 | NA | TRBJ2-7 | TRBV12-3/TRBV12-4 | TGTGCCAGCAGTTTTGGACAGGGGTCCCACGAGCAGTACTTC | CASSFGQGSHEQYF
TRBD1 | few | TRBJ1-1 | TRBV18 | TGTGCCAGCTCAGCCCGGGACAGTGAAGCTTTCTTT | CASSARDSEAFF
TRBD2 | few | TRBJ2-3 | TRBV7-9 | TGTGCCAGCAGCTTAGCCATGGGGGGGACAGATACGCAGTATTTT | CASSLAMGGTDTQYF
NA | many | TRBJ1-1 | TRBV14 | TGTGCCAGCAGCCAAAAGGGCCCAAGACTTAGGGGGGAAGCTTTCTTT | CASSQKGPRLRGEAFF
TRBD2 | NA | TRBJ2-1 | TRBV6-2/TRBV6-3 | TGTGCCAGCGGAACCGGGACTAGCATTGAGCAGTTCTTC | CASGTGTSIEQFF
TRBD1 | few | TRBJ1-2 | TRBV5-1 | TGCGCCAGCAGGAGGGACAGGGAATATGGCTACACCTTC | CASRRDREYGYTF
TRBD2 | few | TRBJ2-3 | TRBV6-2/TRBV6-3 | TGTGCCAGCAGATCCGGGACTAGCGGGGTCACAGATACGCAGTATTTT | CASRSGTSGVTDTQYF
NA | NA | TRBJ2-2 | TRBV7-2 | TGTGCCAGCAGCCCGAGCGGTAGCGACACCGGGGAGCTGTTTTTT | CASSPSGSDTGELFF
NA | NA | TRBJ2-4 | TRBV6-5 | TGTGCCAGCAGGAAACACAGGGAAAACATTCAGTACTTC | CASRKHRENIQYF
TRBD1 | few | TRBJ2-5 | TRBV27 | TGTGCCAGCAGTTACGGACAGGGGCAGATCGAGTACTTC | CASSYGQGQIEYF